A single sample is the source of the 21 T cell receptor beta chains below, sequenced in a study of blood T cells in healthy people across ages. Then a second PCR, running about 6 to 11 cycles, was carried out with a sample-barcoded 5' primer and a J-beta primer mix. TCRdb re-called the 5' RACE reads with MiXCR, one entry per CDR3 protein. The data show some 560,000 distinct CDR3 sequences, about 25% seen once. These sequences were also reported in another study, on T cells of mothers and their children.

Sequenced input: blood. The receptors stem from a boy aged 2 to 10 in good health.

This chain joins TRBV7-2 and TRBJ2-1; D is unclear. Germline V lookup: CDR1 SGHTA, CDR2 FQGNSA. Trimming stripped 1 base from V and 0 bases from J, with 13 bases between. The CDR3 extends over 17 amino acids. The CDR3 spells CASSLGGLVSSYNEQFF. CDR3 nucleotides: TGTGCCAGCAGCTTAGGGGGTCTAGTTAGCTCCTACAATGAGCAGTTCTTC. The variable domain in full, completed from reference TRBV7-2 and TRBJ2-1, reads GAGVSQSPSNKVTEKGKDVELRCDPISGHTALYWYRQSLGQGLEFLIYFQGNSAPDKSGLPSDRFSAERTGGSVSTLTIQRTQQEDSAVYLCASSLGGLVSSYNEQFFGPGTRLTVL.

The V and J genes are TRBV5-4 and TRBJ1-2; D ambiguous. Germline V CDR1 and CDR2: SGHNT, YYREEE (reference sequence). This CDR3 region has 15 residues. Trimming stripped 3 bases from V and 1 base from J, with 13 bases between. The CDR3 loop reads CASSSPGVGNYGYTF. The CDR3 DNA reads TGTGCCAGCAGCTCCCCGGGAGTTGGTAACTATGGCTACACCTTC.

This clonotype turned up a few times. This chain connects TRBV12-5 to TRBJ1-1; D unresolved. The V gene's germline CDR1 is LGHNT and CDR2 FRNRAP. The CDR3 consists of 11 residues. Trimming took off 5 bases at V and 6 bases at J, with 7 bases between the two ends. In DNA, the CDR3 is TGTGCTAGTGGTCCAAGCTCTGAAGCTTTCTTT. Translating gives CASGPSSEAFF.

This clonotype was recorded many times. The V and J genes are TRBV24-1 and TRBJ2-1; 9 bases are a match to TRBD2. This CDR3 contains 15 residues. With V trimmed by 1 base and J by 7 bases, 4 bases remained unmatched. Germline CDR1 is KGHDR and CDR2 is SFDVKD. CDR3 residues: CATSDFTTSGNEQFF. In DNA form, the CDR3 reads TGTGCCACCAGTGATTTTACAACTAGCGGGAATGAGCAGTTCTTC.

V is TRBV29-1 and J is TRBJ1-1; 9 nucleotides align to TRBD1. Trimming at V came to 7 bases and at J to 2 bases, leaving 11 bases not matched to a gene. The CDR3 consists of 15 residues. Germline V lookup: CDR1 SQVTM, CDR2 ANQGSEA. The CDR3 nucleotides are TGCAGCGCGGACAGGGGAATTCTGGATAACACTGAAGCTTTCTTT. Protein product: CSADRGILDNTEAFF.

The J gene is TRBJ2-7, the V gene TRBV7-2; no definite D call. Germline loops: CDR1 SGHTA, CDR2 FQGNSA. The germline V and J ends were trimmed by 5 bases and 3 bases, with 11 bases remaining between them. The CDR3 consists of 13 residues. CDR3: CASSAARFYEQYF. Here the CDR3 DNA reads TGTGCCAGCAGCGCAGCCAGGTTCTACGAGCAGTACTTC.

This clonotype was observed a few times. This rearrangement joins TRBV6-5 to TRBJ1-1; TRBD1 matches 7 bases. After removal of 1 base from V and 11 bases from J, the junction contained 7 bases not matched to a gene. CDR3 length equals 13 residues. The V gene's germline CDR1 is MNHEY and CDR2 SVGAGI. This CDR3 is CASSYYDRVPAFF. In DNA, the CDR3 is TGTGCCAGCAGTTACTACGACAGGGTCCCGGCTTTCTTT.

This clonotype was seen a handful of times. The gene calls are TRBV5-3 and TRBJ2-5; TRBD1 might be the D (6 bases). The J call is uncertain, as TRBJ2-1 better fits the DNA end. TRBV5-3 counts as an open reading frame of uncertain function. The CDR3 is made up of 14 amino acids. The CDR3 nucleotides read TGTGCCAGAAGCTTGGGACAGGATGGCAATGAGCAGTTCTTC. It translates to CARSLGQDGNEQFF.

The chain carries TRBV18 and TRBJ2-3; D not resolved. Germline V gene sequence: CDR1 KGHSH, CDR2 LQKENI. The CDR3 consists of 12 residues. Trimming removed 5 bases at V and 5 bases at J, with 8 bases between. The CDR3, as DNA: TGTGCCAGCTCATCAAAAGGAGATACGCAGTATTTT. It codes for CASSSKGDTQYF.

This clonotype occurred many times. The chain employs TRBV12-3 or TRBV12-4 and TRBJ1-3; D is undetermined. The CDR3 is made up of 17 amino acids. V shed 5 bases and J shed 0 bases, with 17 bases lying between them. CDR3: CASSLREQASSGNTIYF. The CDR3 coding sequence is TGTGCCAGCAGTCTGAGAGAGCAGGCCAGCTCTGGAAACACCATATATTTT.

Only a few counts were recorded for this clonotype. The chain has TRBV6-5 and TRBJ2-6; 11 nucleotides line up with TRBD2. The CDR3 extends over 18 amino acids. The V gene end was trimmed by 4 bases and the J gene end by 0 bases; junction bases not matched to a gene: 5. Germline V gives CDR1 MNHEY, CDR2 SVGAGI. The CDR3 protein is CASSLAGGPPSGANVLTF. The CDR3 DNA sequence: TGTGCCAGCAGTTTAGCGGGGGGGCCCCCCTCTGGGGCCAACGTCCTGACTTTC.

The rearrangement joins TRBV20-1 to TRBJ2-5, with 10 bases aligning to TRBD2. V trimming: 5 bases; J trimming: 5 bases; junction bases outside the gene matches: 5. The CDR3 covers 13 residues. Germline loops: CDR1 DFQATT, CDR2 SNEGSKA (reference sequence). CDR3 coding DNA: TGCAGTGCTGATCTAGCGGGAGCGGAGACCCAGTACTTC. Amino acids: CSADLAGAETQYF.

This clonotype showed up just a few times. This chain links TRBV5-1 with TRBJ2-1; 13 bases are a match to TRBD2. The CDR3 sequence is 18 residues long. J gave up 8 bases and V 3 bases, and 14 bases lay outside the gene matches. From germline, CDR1 is SGHRS and CDR2 YFSETQ. CDR3 nucleotides: TGCGCCAGCAGCTCCCGCCCCGGACTAGCGGGAGTTTCAGATGAGCAGTTCTTC. This codes for CASSSRPGLAGVSDEQFF.

This clonotype came up many times. The germline gene is not matched at one end of the junction; a read error may be the cause. The chain's CDR3 is CASSLDEKLFF. DNA of the CDR3: TGTGCCAGCAGTTTAGACGAAAAACTGTTTTTT. The chain employs TRBV7-9 and TRBJ1-4; D ambiguous. CDR3 size: 11 residues. Germline V lookup: CDR1 SEHNR, CDR2 FQNEAQ (reference sequence).

The chain is built from TRBV20-1 and TRBJ2-7, with 8 bases aligning to TRBD1. This CDR3 spans 13 amino acids. In germline, CDR1 is DFQATT, CDR2 SNEGSKA (reference sequence). Trimming took 4 bases from V and 7 from J; bases not matched to a gene: 9. CDR3 bases: TGCAGTGCTATAAGACAGGGGATCGGGGAGCAGTACTTC. This encodes CSAIRQGIGEQYF.

Turning to this clonotype: A much larger clone differs by one base, so this may be a read error. This chain connects TRBV7-9 to TRBJ2-1; 10 bases line up with TRBD2. Looked up from germline, CDR1 is SEHNR and CDR2 is FQNEAQ (reference sequence). J gave up 2 bases and V 5 bases, and 3 bases lay outside the gene matches. This CDR3 region has 15 residues. The CDR3 region has the DNA TGTGCCAGCAGCCCTAGCGGGAGCACCTACAATGAGCAGTTCTTC. This encodes CASSPSGSTYNEQFF.

A few counts support this clonotype. This chain uses TRBV12-3 or TRBV12-4 with TRBJ2-1; D unclear. This CDR3 has 12 residues. Trimming shortened V by 0 bases and J by 8 bases, and 5 bases separated the two germline ends. The CDR3 region has the DNA TGTGCCAGCAGTTTAGCGCTCTATGAGCAGTTCTTC. Its protein product is CASSLALYEQFF.

This clonotype was detected a few times. This chain connects TRBV12-3 or TRBV12-4 to TRBJ1-3; a weak D match, TRBD1 (5 bases). The CDR3 is 11 amino acids. V lost 11 bases and J lost 9, with 14 bases in between. The DNA for the CDR3 is TGTGCCGCCAAGAGGGGCCTCACCATATATTTT. Amino acids: CAAKRGLTIYF.

The chain uses TRBV27 and TRBJ1-4; TRBD1 aligns across 7 bases. The J segment lost 8 bases and the V segment lost 0 bases, leaving 6 bases of the junction unmatched. This CDR3 contains 15 residues. CDR1 is MNHEY and CDR2 is SMNVEV in the germline V gene (reference sequence). CDR3 region: CASSLSTGPGEKLFF. The CDR3 region has the DNA TGTGCCAGCAGTTTATCGACAGGGCCGGGGGAAAAACTGTTTTTT.

The V gene is TRBV29-1, the J gene TRBJ1-2, with D uncertain. CDR1 and CDR2 (germline): SQVTM, ANQGSEA. Between the trimmed V and J ends, which lost 7 bases and 0 bases, there was a span of 15 bases. The length of the CDR3 is 14 residues. DNA of the CDR3: TGCAGCGCGGCGGGAACAGTCGCTAACTATGGCTACACCTTC. Its translation: CSAAGTVANYGYTF.

This clonotype was detected a few times. The V and J genes are TRBV11-1 and TRBJ2-7, with D possibly being TRBD2 (8 bases). The ends were cut back, 5 bases at V and 1 base at J, with 30 bases in the middle. From germline, CDR1 is SGHAT and CDR2 FQDESV (reference sequence). This CDR3 spans 20 amino acids. This CDR3 reads CASSEGQRVVAGSGSYEQYF. The CDR3 nucleotides are TGTGCCAGCAGCGAGGGACAGAGAGTCGTAGCGGGATCGGGTTCCTACGAGCAGTACTTC.